The 18 T cell receptor beta chains presented below share a single source sample, sequenced in a study of blood T cell repertoires in COVID-19. Some clones are missing from TCRdb's copy, which holds only in-frame ones; the method was immunoSEQ multiplex PCR. The sample consists of roughly 500,000 clones, around nine tenths of them appearing once. Material for sequencing was PBMCs or T cells enriched from blood (not recorded which). These receptors were collected from a woman aged 35 to 49 who had recovered from COVID-19.

This clone appeared a few times. This chain connects TRBV3-1 (or the pseudogene TRBV3-2) to TRBJ1-4; D might be TRBD1 (5 bases). The CDR3 has 14 residues. Trimming removed 4 bases from V and 5 bases from J, with 11 bases in between. Germline V gene sequence: CDR1 LGHDT, CDR2 YNNKEL (reference sequence). Here the CDR3 reads CASSPSGVNEKLFF. CDR3 DNA sequence: TGTGCCAGCAGCCCCTCGGGGGTAAATGAAAAACTGTTTTTT.

The sample holds a few counts of this clone. The V gene is TRBV15, the J gene TRBJ1-2, with D unresolved. Germline CDR1 is LNHNV and CDR2 is YYDKDF (reference sequence). The CDR3 is made up of 15 amino acids. Trimming cost V 3 bases and J 8 bases, with 19 bases left between them. The CDR3 DNA reads TGTGCCACCAGCAGCCCCGCGGGTATAAAAGAGGGCTACACCTTC. Its translation: CATSSPAGIKEGYTF.

The genes are TRBV5-5 and TRBJ2-2; possible D gene TRBD1, 5 bases. CDR3 length: 14 amino acids. CDR1 and CDR2 (germline): SGHKS, YYEKEE (reference sequence). V lost 1 base to trimming and J lost 8 bases, with 12 bases between them. CDR3 amino acids: CASSLLGVAGELFF. CDR3 nucleotide sequence: TGTGCCAGCAGCTTGTTAGGGGTCGCGGGGGAGCTGTTTTTT.

The chain carries TRBV2 and TRBJ2-5; TRBD1 is a possible D gene (5 bases). The CDR3 length is 13 residues. V was shortened by 8 bases and J by 1 base, with 11 bases between the two germline ends. The germline V gene has CDR1 SNHLY and CDR2 FYNNEI. As DNA, the CDR3 is TGTGCCAGCGAACAGGCTCTCCAAGAGACCCAGTACTTC. As protein: CASEQALQETQYF.

The count of this clone is one. This chain joins TRBV2 and TRBJ1-2, with D tentatively TRBD1 (5 bases). This CDR3 spans 15 amino acids. With 3 bases removed from V and 3 bases from J, the gap between germline ends came to 14 bases. Germline values: CDR1 SNHLY, CDR2 FYNNEI. CDR3 in DNA: TGTGCCAGCAGTGATCTCCAGGGCCTTGACTATGGCTACACCTTC. Encoded protein: CASSDLQGLDYGYTF.

The rearrangement links TRBV5-8 to TRBJ2-7, with D unresolved. The CDR3 is made up of 12 amino acids. Germline loops: CDR1 SGHTS, CDR2 YDEGEE. Trimming took 4 bases from V and 1 from J, leaving 6 bases between them. The CDR3 is CASSPTSYEQYF. The CDR3 coding sequence is TGTGCCAGCAGCCCTACGTCCTACGAGCAGTACTTC.

The chain uses TRBV5-5 and TRBJ2-4; 13 positions match TRBD2. The CDR3 loop spans 16 amino acids. Germline CDR1 SGHKS, CDR2 YYEKEE (reference sequence). Trimming cost V 0 bases and J 6 bases; bases outside gene matches: 3. The CDR3 DNA reads TGTGCCAGCAGCTTGGAACTAGCGGGAGGGGGAAACATTCAGTACTTC. As protein: CASSLELAGGGNIQYF.

The chain carries TRBV27 and TRBJ2-7, with 8 bases that match TRBD1. Germline-derived CDR1 and CDR2 are MNHEY and SMNVEV (reference sequence). Trimming took 2 bases from V and 5 from J; bases not matched to a gene: 8. This CDR3 has 15 residues. The CDR3 is CASSLDTGGRHEQYF. The CDR3 region has the DNA TGTGCCAGCAGTTTAGATACAGGGGGGCGTCACGAGCAGTACTTC.

The chain recombines TRBV5-4 with TRBJ2-7, with unresolved D. V lost 0 bases and J lost 2, with 12 bases in between. Germline V lookup: CDR1 SGHNT, CDR2 YYREEE (reference sequence). The CDR3 contains 15 residues. CDR3 loop: CASSLGVSSPYEQYF. As DNA, the CDR3 is TGTGCCAGCAGCTTGGGAGTTAGCAGCCCCTACGAGCAGTACTTC.

The chain combines TRBV5-1 with TRBJ1-1; 7 bases map to TRBD1. Germline assignment: CDR1 SGHRS and CDR2 YFSETQ. V lost 1 base and J lost 0; bases outside the gene matches: 12. This CDR3 is built from 18 residues. In DNA form, the CDR3 reads TGCGCCAGCAGCTTGCGCTCGCCAGGGGGAACCATGAACACTGAAGCTTTCTTT. It yields the protein CASSLRSPGGTMNTEAFF.

The rearrangement uses TRBV6-6 and TRBJ2-7; 9 bases align to TRBD2. V lost 0 bases and J lost 3; bases outside the gene matches: 0. The germline CDR1 and CDR2 sequences are MNHNY and SVGAGI (reference sequence). The CDR3 spans 14 residues. The CDR3 sequence is CASSYSSGSYEQYF. The CDR3, as DNA: TGTGCCAGCAGTTACTCTAGCGGGAGCTACGAGCAGTACTTC.

The chain recombines TRBV2 with TRBJ1-1, with TRBD1 matching over 9 bases. The trim removed 8 bases at V and 1 base at J, leaving 8 bases unmatched. Germline V gene sequence: CDR1 SNHLY, CDR2 FYNNEI. The CDR3 spans 15 residues. The CDR3: CASRDREDRNTEAFF. CDR3 nucleotides: TGTGCCAGCCGGGACAGGGAGGATAGGAACACTGAAGCTTTCTTT.

The CDR3 sequence: CASSLDFTGGTETQYF. CDR3 sequence (DNA): TGTGCCAGCAGCTTAGATTTCACGGGAGGAACGGAGACCCAGTACTTC. The chain has TRBV7-2 and TRBJ2-5, with 7 bases lining up with TRBD2. Germline V gives CDR1 SGHTA, CDR2 FQGNSA. With 1 base clipped from V and 5 bases from J, the junction kept 10 bases outside the gene matches. The CDR3 has 16 amino acids. Using reference TRBV7-2 and TRBJ2-5 for the parts outside the CDR3, the full variable domain is GAGVSQSPSNKVTEKGKDVELRCDPISGHTALYWYRQSLGQGLEFLIYFQGNSAPDKSGLPSDRFSAERTGGSVSTLTIQRTQQEDSAVYLCASSLDFTGGTETQYFGPGTRLLVL.

In this sample, this clone turned up once. The chain uses TRBV6-2 or TRBV6-3 and TRBJ2-7; D may be TRBD2 (5 bases). Deletions cut 4 bases from V and 1 base from J, with 8 bases between. CDR3 length: 13 residues. Germline V gene lookup returns CDR1 MNHEY and CDR2 SVGEGT. The CDR3 here is CASSLRGSYEQYF. CDR3 nucleotides: TGTGCCAGCAGTTTGCGAGGGTCCTACGAGCAGTACTTC.

The rearrangement joins TRBV7-6 to TRBJ1-1, with 7 nucleotides matching TRBD1. The CDR3 runs to 16 residues. The germline V gene has CDR1 SGHVS and CDR2 FNYEAQ. The J segment lost 1 base and the V segment lost 5 bases, leaving 10 bases of the junction unmatched. Here the CDR3 reads CASSTGTAGSNTEAFF. The CDR3 DNA is TGTGCCAGCAGCACCGGGACAGCTGGGTCGAACACTGAAGCTTTCTTT.

This clone was observed a single time. The V call is TRBV7-9, the J call TRBJ2-3; weak D call: TRBD1 (5 bases). The CDR3 runs to 14 residues. Trimming took off 3 bases at V and 2 bases at J, with 9 bases between the two ends. Germline V gene lookup returns CDR1 SEHNR and CDR2 FQNEAQ (reference sequence). DNA for the CDR3: TGTGCCAGCAGCTTTAACGGACACACAGATACGCAGTATTTT. This gives the protein CASSFNGHTDTQYF.

The sample holds one count of this clone. The CDR3 loop is CASSSYRLAGGKDTQYF. The CDR3 DNA sequence: TGTGCCAGCAGTTCTTACCGACTAGCGGGAGGGAAAGATACGCAGTATTTT. The V gene is TRBV6-2 or TRBV6-3, the J gene TRBJ2-3, with TRBD2 identical over 14 bases. The germline V gene has CDR1 MNHEY and CDR2 SVGEGT. The trim removed 4 bases at V and 5 bases at J, leaving 8 bases unmatched. There are 17 residues in the CDR3.

The gene calls are TRBV5-1 and TRBJ2-2; the D gene is possibly TRBD2 (6 bases). The CDR3 loop spans 15 amino acids. Germline CDR1 is SGHRS and CDR2 is YFSETQ. Trimming took off 3 bases at V and 8 bases at J, with 17 bases between the two ends. The CDR3 bases are TGCGCCAGCAGCTCCATTGAAGCGGGTCAGGGGGAGCTGTTTTTT. Its translation: CASSSIEAGQGELFF.